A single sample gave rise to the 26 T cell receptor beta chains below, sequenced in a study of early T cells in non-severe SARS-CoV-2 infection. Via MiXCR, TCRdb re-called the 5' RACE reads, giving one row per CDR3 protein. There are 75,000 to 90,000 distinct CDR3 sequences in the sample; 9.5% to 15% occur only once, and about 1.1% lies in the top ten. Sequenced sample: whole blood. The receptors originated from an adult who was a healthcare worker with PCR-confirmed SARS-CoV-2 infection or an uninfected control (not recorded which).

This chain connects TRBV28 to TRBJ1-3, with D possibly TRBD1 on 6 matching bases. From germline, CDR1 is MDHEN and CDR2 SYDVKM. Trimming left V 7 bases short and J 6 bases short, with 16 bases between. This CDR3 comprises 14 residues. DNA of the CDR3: TGTGCCAGCACCCCCTCATGGGGGGCAAACACCATATATTTT. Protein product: CASTPSWGANTIYF.

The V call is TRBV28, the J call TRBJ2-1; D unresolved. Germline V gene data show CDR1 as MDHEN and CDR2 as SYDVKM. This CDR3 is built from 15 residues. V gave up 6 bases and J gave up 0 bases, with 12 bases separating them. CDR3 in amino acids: CASSRRMSSYNEQFF. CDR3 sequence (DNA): TGTGCCAGCAGCAGGCGCATGAGCTCCTACAATGAGCAGTTCTTC.

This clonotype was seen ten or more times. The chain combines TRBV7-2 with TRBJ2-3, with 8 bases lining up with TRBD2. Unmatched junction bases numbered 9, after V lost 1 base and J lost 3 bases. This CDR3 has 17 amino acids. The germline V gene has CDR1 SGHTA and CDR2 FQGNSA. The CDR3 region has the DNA TGTGCCAGCAGCTTAGTGACAGCGGGAGTACGGACAGATACGCAGTATTTT. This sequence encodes CASSLVTAGVRTDTQYF.

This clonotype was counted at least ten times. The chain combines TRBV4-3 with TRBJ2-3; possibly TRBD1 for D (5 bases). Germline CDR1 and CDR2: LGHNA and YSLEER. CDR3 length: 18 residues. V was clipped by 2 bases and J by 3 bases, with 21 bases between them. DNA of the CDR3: TGCGCCAGCAGCCAAAGTGTTCAGGGTCCTACCGGAACAGATACGCAGTATTTT. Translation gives CASSQSVQGPTGTDTQYF.

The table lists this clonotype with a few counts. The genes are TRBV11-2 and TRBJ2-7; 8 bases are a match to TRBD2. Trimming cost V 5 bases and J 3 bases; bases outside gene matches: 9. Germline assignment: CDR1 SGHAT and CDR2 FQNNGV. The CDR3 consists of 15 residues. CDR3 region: CASSAERGSYYEQYF. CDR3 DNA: TGTGCCAGCAGCGCCGAGCGGGGGTCTTACTACGAGCAGTACTTC. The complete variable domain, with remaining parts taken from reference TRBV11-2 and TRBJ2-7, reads EAGVAQSPRYKIIEKRQSVAFWCNPISGHATLYWYQQILGQGPKLLIQFQNNGVVDDSQLPKDRFSAERLKGVDSTLKIQPAKLEDSAVYLCASSAERGSYYEQYFGPGTRLTVT.

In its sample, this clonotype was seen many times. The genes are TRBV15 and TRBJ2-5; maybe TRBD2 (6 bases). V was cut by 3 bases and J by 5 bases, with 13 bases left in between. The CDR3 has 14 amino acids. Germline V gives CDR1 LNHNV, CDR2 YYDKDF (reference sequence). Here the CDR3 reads CATSRNRGSETQYF. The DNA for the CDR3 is TGTGCCACCAGCAGGAACCGGGGGTCCGAGACCCAGTACTTC.

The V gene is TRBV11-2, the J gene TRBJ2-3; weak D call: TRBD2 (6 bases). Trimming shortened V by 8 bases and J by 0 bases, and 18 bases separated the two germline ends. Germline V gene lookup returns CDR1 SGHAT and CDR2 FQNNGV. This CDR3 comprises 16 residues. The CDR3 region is CASLAGAGISTDTQYF. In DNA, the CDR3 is TGTGCCAGCTTGGCGGGCGCGGGGATTAGCACAGATACGCAGTATTTT. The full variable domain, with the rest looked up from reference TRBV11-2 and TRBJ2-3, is EAGVAQSPRYKIIEKRQSVAFWCNPISGHATLYWYQQILGQGPKLLIQFQNNGVVDDSQLPKDRFSAERLKGVDSTLKIQPAKLEDSAVYLCASLAGAGISTDTQYFGPGTRLTVL.

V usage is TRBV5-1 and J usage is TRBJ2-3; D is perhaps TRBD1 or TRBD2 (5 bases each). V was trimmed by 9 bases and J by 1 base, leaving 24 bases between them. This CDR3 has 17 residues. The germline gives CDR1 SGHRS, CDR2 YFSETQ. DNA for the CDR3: TGCGCCACTACGGACCTCGGGACGGCTCTCGGCACAGATACGCAGTATTTT. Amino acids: CATTDLGTALGTDTQYF.

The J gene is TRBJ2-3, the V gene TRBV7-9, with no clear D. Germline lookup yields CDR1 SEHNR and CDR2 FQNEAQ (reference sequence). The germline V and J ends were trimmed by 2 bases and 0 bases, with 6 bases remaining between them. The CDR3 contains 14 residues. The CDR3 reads CASSLSDSTDTQYF. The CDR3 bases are TGTGCCAGCAGCTTATCAGACAGCACAGATACGCAGTATTTT.

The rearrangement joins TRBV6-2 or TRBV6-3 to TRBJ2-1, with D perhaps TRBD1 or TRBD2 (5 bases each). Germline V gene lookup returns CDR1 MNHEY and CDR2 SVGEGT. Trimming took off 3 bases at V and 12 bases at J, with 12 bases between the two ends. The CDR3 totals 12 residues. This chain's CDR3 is CASSYSSGRQFF. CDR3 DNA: TGTGCCAGCAGTTATTCGTCGGGGCGGCAGTTCTTC.

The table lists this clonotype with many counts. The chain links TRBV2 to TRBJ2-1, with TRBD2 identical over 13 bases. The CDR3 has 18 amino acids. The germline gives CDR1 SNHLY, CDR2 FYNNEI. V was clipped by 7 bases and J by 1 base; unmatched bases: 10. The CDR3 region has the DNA TGTGCCAGCAACGGCGGACTAGCGGGAGTTTTGTCCTACAATGAGCAGTTCTTC. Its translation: CASNGGLAGVLSYNEQFF.

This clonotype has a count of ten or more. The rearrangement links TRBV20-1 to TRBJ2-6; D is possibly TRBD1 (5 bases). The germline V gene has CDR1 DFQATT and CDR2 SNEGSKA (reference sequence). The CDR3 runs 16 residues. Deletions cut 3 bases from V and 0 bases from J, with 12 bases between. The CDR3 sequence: CSARDTRNSGANVLTF. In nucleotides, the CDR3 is TGCAGTGCTAGGGACACGCGCAACTCTGGGGCCAACGTCCTGACTTTC.

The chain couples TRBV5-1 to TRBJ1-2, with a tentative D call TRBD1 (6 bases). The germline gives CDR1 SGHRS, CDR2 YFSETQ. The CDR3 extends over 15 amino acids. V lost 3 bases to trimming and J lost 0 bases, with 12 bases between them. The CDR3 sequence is CASSSRQGTNYGYTF. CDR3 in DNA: TGCGCCAGCAGCTCCCGGCAGGGGACTAACTATGGCTACACCTTC.

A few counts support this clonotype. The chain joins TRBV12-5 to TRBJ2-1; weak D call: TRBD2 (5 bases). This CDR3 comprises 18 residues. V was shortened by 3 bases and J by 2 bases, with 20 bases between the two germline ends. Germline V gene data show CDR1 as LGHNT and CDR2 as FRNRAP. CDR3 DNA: TGTGCTAGTGGTTTCGCGGCCAACAGCGGAAAGCCCTACAATGAGCAGTTCTTC. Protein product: CASGFAANSGKPYNEQFF.

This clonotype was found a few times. The CDR3 nucleotides are TGTGCCAGCAGTTTATTCTCGGTCGCGAACACCGGGGAGCTGTTTTTT. Its protein product is CASSLFSVANTGELFF. The chain joins TRBV28 to TRBJ2-2; no definite D call. With 1 base removed from V and 0 bases from J, the gap between germline ends came to 9 bases. Germline values: CDR1 MDHEN, CDR2 SYDVKM. The CDR3 loop spans 16 amino acids.

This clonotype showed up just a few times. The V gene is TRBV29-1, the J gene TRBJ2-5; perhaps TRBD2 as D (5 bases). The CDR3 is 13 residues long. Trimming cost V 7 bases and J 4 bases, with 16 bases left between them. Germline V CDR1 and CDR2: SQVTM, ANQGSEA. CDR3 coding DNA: TGCAGCGCGCTTAGAGGCGAGGGAGAGACCCAGTACTTC. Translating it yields CSALRGEGETQYF.

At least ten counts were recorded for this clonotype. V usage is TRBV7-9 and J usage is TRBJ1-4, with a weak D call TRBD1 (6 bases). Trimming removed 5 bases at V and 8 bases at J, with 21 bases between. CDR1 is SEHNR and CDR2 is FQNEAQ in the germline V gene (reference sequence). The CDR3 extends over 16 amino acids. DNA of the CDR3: TGTGCCAGCAGCCCGACACAGGGTCTGTTCCCGGAAAAACTGTTTTTT. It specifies CASSPTQGLFPEKLFF.

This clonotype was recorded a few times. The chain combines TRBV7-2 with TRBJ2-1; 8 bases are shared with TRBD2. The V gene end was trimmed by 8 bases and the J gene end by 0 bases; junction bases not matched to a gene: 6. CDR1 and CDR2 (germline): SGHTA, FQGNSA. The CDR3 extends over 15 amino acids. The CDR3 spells CASWGSGTSYNEQFF. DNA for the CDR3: TGTGCCAGCTGGGGTAGCGGGACCTCCTACAATGAGCAGTTCTTC.

CDR3: CASSLGFGEEQFF. The CDR3 bases are TGTGCCAGCAGTCTAGGGTTTGGGGAGGAGCAGTTCTTC. V usage is TRBV6-5 and J usage is TRBJ2-1; possible D gene TRBD2, 5 bases. Germline V gene data show CDR1 as MNHEY and CDR2 as SVGAGI. V lost 5 bases and J lost 10, with 15 bases in between. CDR3 length: 13 residues.

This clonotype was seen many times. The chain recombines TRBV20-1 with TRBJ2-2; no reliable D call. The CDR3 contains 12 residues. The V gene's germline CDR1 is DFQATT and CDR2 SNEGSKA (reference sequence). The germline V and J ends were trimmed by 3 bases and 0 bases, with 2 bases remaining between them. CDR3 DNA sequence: TGCAGTGCTAGCCCGAACACCGGGGAGCTGTTTTTT. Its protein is CSASPNTGELFF.

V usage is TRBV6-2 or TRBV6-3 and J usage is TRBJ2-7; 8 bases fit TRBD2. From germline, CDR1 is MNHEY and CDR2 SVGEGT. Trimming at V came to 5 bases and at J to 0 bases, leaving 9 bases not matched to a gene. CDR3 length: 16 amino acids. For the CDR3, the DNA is TGTGCCAGCAGTACCAGAGCGGGAGAGTACTCCTACGAGCAGTACTTC. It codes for CASSTRAGEYSYEQYF.

CDR3 in DNA: TGTGCCTGGAATAACCCCGGTCCGGGAGCCCCAGATACGCAGTATTTT. As protein: CAWNNPGPGAPDTQYF. The J gene is TRBJ2-3, the V gene TRBV30; D is possibly TRBD2 (6 bases). Trimming took off 4 bases at V and 4 bases at J, with 21 bases between the two ends. CDR3 length equals 16 residues. Germline V gene lookup returns CDR1 GTSNPN and CDR2 SVGIG (reference sequence).

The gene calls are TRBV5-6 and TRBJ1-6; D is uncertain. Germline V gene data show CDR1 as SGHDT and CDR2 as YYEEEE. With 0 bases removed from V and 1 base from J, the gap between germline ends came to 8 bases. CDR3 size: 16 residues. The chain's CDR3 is CASSLVQSSYNSPLHF. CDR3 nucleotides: TGTGCCAGCAGCTTGGTCCAGTCATCCTATAATTCACCCCTCCACTTT.

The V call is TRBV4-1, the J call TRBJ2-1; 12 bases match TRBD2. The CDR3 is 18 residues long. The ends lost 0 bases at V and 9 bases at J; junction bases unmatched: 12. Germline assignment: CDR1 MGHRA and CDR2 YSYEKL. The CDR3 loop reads CASSQDLELASGRAEQFF. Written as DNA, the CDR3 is TGCGCCAGCAGCCAAGATCTTGAGTTGGCTAGCGGGAGGGCTGAGCAGTTCTTC.

CDR3 coding DNA: TGTGCCAGCCACAAATCAGACGGGGAGCTGTTTTTT. Amino acid sequence: CASHKSDGELFF. The chain joins TRBV27 to TRBJ2-2; the D is unclear. Trimming removed 8 bases at V and 7 bases at J, with 11 bases between. Germline CDR1 reads MNHEY; CDR2 reads SMNVEV (reference sequence). The length of the CDR3 is 12 residues.

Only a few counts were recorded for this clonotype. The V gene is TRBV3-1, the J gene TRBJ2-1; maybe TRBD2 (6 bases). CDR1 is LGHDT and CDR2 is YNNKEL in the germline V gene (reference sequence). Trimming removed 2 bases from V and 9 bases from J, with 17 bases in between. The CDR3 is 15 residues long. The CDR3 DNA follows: TGTGCCAGCAGCCAACATGTACTATTGGAGGGTGAGCAGTTCTTC. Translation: CASSQHVLLEGEQFF.